This T cell receptor (beta chain) stems from a study of radiotherapy plus CTLA-4 blockade in lung cancer. Germline V gene sequence: CDR1 GTSNPN, CDR2 SVGIG (reference sequence). The V end was cut by 2 bases, the J end by 3 bases, with 8 bases between. The CDR3 is made up of 13 amino acids. General study findings and limits: It was early blood T cell clone dynamics, with interferon-beta, that reportedly best predicted response. Blood-borne expansion of tumor-derived TCR clones followed radiotherapy plus ipilimumab.

Details on this clone: Its antigen is unknown.

Patients in the study, people with chemo-refractory metastatic non-small-cell lung cancer, received focal radiation plus ipilimumab CTLA-4 blockade. The data were produced by immunoSEQ multiplex PCR, yet TCRdb's version contains in-frame clones alone and is incomplete. The table lists 110,000 or so clones, about four fifths of them singletons. The TCR sequence derives from a human donor with non-small cell lung cancer who had a partial response to radiotherapy plus ipilimumab. The chain is built from TRBV30 and TRBJ1-5, with D maybe TRBD1 (5 bases). The sample was peripheral blood, taken from a patient treated with radiotherapy plus ipilimumab. This chain's CDR3 is CAWSTGPNQPQHF. CDR3 nucleotide sequence: TGTGCCTGGAGTACAGGCCCCAATCAGCCCCAGCATTTT.